This T cell receptor (beta chain) is from a study of cytomegalovirus exposure and HLA in healthy donors. For the study at large: In an early release, HLA-typed donors contributed tens of millions of unique TCR sequences.

Notes on this clone: The antigen is unknown.

Study observations and caveats: In a later analysis, an Asian-associated ancestry cluster reportedly showed fewer N-insertions than the roughly 700-donor mean. Later analysis demonstrated an association between a missense DCLRE1C variant and TCR beta V- and J-gene trimming.

V trimming: 4 bases; J trimming: 5 bases; junction bases outside the gene matches: 13. This CDR3 comprises 16 residues. Germline CDR1 MNHEY, CDR2 SMNVEV (reference sequence). It was with 60 Vbeta and 13 Jbeta primers that the PCR ran. Profiling relied on immunoSEQ multiplex PCR, and the TCRdb table lists in-frame clones only, not all of them. The sample holds approximately 170,000 clones, around 72% seen once. The chain carries TRBV27 and TRBJ1-2; 7 bases align to TRBD1. The clonotype comes from a woman aged 35 to 49 in good health and CMV-seropositive. Sequencing input: PBMCs. The chain's CDR3 is CASSYGSNRGGYGYTF. The DNA for the CDR3 is TGTGCCAGCAGTTATGGGTCTAACAGGGGTGGGTATGGCTACACCTTC.